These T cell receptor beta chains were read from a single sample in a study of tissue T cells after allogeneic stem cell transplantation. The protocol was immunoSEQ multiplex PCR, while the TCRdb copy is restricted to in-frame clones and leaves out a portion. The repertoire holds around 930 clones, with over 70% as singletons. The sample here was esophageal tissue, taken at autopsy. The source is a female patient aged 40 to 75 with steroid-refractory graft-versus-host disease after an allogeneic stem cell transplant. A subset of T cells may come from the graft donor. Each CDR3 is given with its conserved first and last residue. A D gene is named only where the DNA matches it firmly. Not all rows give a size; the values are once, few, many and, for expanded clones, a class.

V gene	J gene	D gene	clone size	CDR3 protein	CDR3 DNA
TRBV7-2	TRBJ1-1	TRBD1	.	CASSSRGTARNTEAFF	TGTGCCAGCAGCTCACGAGGGACAGCTCGAAACACTGAAGCTTTCTTT
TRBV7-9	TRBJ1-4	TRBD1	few	CASSFGTDEKLFF	TGTGCCAGCAGCTTCGGGACAGACGAAAAACTGTTTTTT
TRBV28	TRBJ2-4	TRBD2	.	CASSLFGGKRGVKNIQYF	TGTGCCAGCAGTTTATTCGGGGGGAAGCGGGGAGTCAAAAACATTCAGTACTTC
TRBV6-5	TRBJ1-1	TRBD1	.	CASSYQTGFTEAFF	TGTGCCAGCAGTTACCAGACAGGGTTCACTGAAGCTTTCTTT
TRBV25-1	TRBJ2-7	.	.	CASSEYSYEQYF	TGTGCCAGCAGTGAATATAGTTACGAGCAGTACTTC
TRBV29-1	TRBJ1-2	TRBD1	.	CSVGGQGYGYTF	TGCAGCGTTGGGGGACAGGGTTATGGCTACACCTTC
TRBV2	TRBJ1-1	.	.	CASNRAGNTEAFF	TGTGCCAGCAACAGGGCAGGGAACACTGAAGCTTTCTTT
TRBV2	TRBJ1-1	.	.	CASSDRSNTEAFF	TGTGCCAGCAGTGATAGGTCGAACACTGAAGCTTTCTTT
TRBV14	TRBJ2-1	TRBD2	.	CASSSLAGSVYNEQFF	TGTGCCAGCAGCTCACTAGCGGGATCCGTCTACAATGAGCAGTTCTTC
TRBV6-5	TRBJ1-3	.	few	CASSLESGSGNTIYF	TGTGCCAGCAGTCTCGAAAGCGGTTCTGGAAACACCATATATTTT
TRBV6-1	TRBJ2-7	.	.	CASSEWGFYEQYF	TGTGCCAGCAGTGAATGGGGGTTCTACGAGCAGTACTTC
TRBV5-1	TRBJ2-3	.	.	CASSGGLSTDTQYF	TGCGCCAGCAGCGGGGGACTTAGCACAGATACGCAGTATTTT
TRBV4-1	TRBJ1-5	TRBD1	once	CASSQGQGGFRPQHF	TGCGCCAGCAGCCAAGGACAGGGAGGGTTTCGGCCCCAGCATTTT
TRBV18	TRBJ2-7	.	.	CASSPRQGGGGEQYF	TGTGCCAGCTCACCCCGACAGGGAGGGGGGGGCGAGCAGTACTTC
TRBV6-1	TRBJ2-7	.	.	CASSEGTIMHEQYF	TGTGCCAGCAGTGAAGGGACGATCATGCACGAGCAGTACTTC
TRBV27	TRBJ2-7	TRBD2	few	CASRPGVAGSYEQYF	TGTGCCAGCAGACCCGGAGTAGCGGGGTCCTACGAGCAGTACTTC
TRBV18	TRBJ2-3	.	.	CASSPRRDRTQYF	TGTGCCAGCTCACCCCGCCGGGACCGCACGCAGTATTTT
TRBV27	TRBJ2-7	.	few	CASRPRSLSYEQYF	TGTGCCAGCAGACCTCGGAGCCTATCCTACGAGCAGTACTTC
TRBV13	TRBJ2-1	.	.	CASSATGMGASWKFF	TGTGCCAGCAGCGCAACAGGTATGGGGGCTTCTTGGAAGTTCTTC
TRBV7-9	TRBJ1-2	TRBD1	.	CASSSPDREFYGYTF	TGTGCCAGCAGCTCGCCGGACAGGGAGTTCTATGGCTACACCTTC
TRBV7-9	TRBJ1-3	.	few	CASSLQGYGNTIYF	TGTGCCAGCAGCTTACAGGGGTATGGAAACACCATATATTTT
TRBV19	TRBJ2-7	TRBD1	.	CASGTASYEQYF	TGTGCCAGTGGGACAGCCTCCTACGAGCAGTACTTC
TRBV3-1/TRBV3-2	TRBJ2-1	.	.	CASSQEGGITTYNEQFF	TGTGCCAGCAGCCAAGAAGGAGGGATTACCACCTACAATGAGCAGTTCTTC
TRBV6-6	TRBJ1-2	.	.	CASSYSRPSYGYTF	TGTGCCAGCAGTTACTCGAGGCCGAGCTATGGCTACACCTTC
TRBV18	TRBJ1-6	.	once	CASSPLARSSYNSPLHF	TGTGCCAGCTCACCACTGGCAAGGAGCTCCTATAATTCACCCCTCCACTTT
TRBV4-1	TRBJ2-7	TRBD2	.	CASSQEGSGRYEQYF	TGCGCCAGCAGCCAAGAGGGTAGCGGGAGGTACGAGCAGTACTTC
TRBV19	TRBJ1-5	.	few	CASSPWSRNNQPQHF	TGTGCCAGTAGTCCTTGGTCGAGGAACAATCAGCCCCAGCATTTT
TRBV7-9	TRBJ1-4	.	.	CASSLWPLREKLFF	TGTGCCAGCAGCTTATGGCCTCTGAGGGAAAAACTGTTTTTT
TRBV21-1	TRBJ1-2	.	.	CASSKASRQGAAYGYTF	TGTGCCAGCAGCAAAGCCTCCAGACAGGGGGCCGCCTATGGCTACACCTTC
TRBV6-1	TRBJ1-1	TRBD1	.	CASSEVWTGARGNTEAFF	TGTGCCAGCAGTGAAGTCTGGACAGGGGCGAGAGGGAACACTGAAGCTTTCTTT
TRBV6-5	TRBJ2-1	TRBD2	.	CASRRGLAGNNEQFF	TGTGCCAGCAGGCGCGGGCTAGCGGGAAACAATGAGCAGTTCTTC
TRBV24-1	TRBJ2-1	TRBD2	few	CATSDLRLAGVRQFF	TGTGCCACCAGTGATTTAAGACTAGCGGGAGTTAGGCAGTTCTTC
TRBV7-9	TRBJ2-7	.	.	CASSPGFYEQYF	TGTGCCAGCAGCCCAGGGTTTTACGAGCAGTACTTC
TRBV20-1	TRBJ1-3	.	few	CTPRGPNTIYF	TGCACCCCCCGGGGACCAAACACCATATATTTT
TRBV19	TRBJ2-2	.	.	CASRATGNTGELFF	TGTGCCAGTAGGGCGACAGGGAACACCGGGGAGCTGTTTTTT
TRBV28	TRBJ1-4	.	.	CASSSWEKLFF	TGTGCCAGCAGTTCATGGGAAAAACTGTTTTTT
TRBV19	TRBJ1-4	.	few	CASSTGTSESEKLFF	TGTGCCAGTAGTACCGGGACATCCGAAAGTGAAAAACTGTTTTTT
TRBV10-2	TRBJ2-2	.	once	CASLKRTNTGELFF	TGCGCCAGCCTTAAAAGGACAAACACCGGGGAGCTGTTTTTT
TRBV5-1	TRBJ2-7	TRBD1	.	CASSPRDRAAQYF	TGCGCCAGCAGCCCCCGGGACAGGGCCGCGCAGTACTTC
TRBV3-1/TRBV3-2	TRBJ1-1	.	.	CASSQYYGTENTEAFF	TGTGCCAGCAGCCAATATTACGGGACGGAGAACACTGAAGCTTTCTTT
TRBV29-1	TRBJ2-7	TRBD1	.	CSVEGQGYEQYF	TGCAGCGTTGAGGGACAGGGCTACGAGCAGTACTTC
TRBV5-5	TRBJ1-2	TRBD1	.	CASSHRTGAHYGYTF	TGTGCCAGCAGCCACCGGACAGGGGCACACTATGGCTACACCTTC
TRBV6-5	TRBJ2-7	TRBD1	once	CASIPDRAGYEQYF	TGTGCCAGCATTCCGGACAGGGCTGGCTACGAGCAGTACTTC
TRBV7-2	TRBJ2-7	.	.	CASSLEGGLSYEQYF	TGTGCCAGCAGCTTAGAGGGCGGGCTCTCCTACGAGCAGTACTTC
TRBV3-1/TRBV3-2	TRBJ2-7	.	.	CASSRKSTRDWNEQYF	TGTGCCAGCAGCCGAAAGTCGACCCGGGACTGGAACGAGCAGTACTTC
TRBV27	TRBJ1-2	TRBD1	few	CASRTGGTFFYGYTF	TGTGCCAGCCGGACAGGGGGCACCTTCTTCTATGGCTACACCTTC
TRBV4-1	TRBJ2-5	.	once	CASSLPPVETQYF	TGCGCCAGCAGCCTACCCCCCGTCGAAACCCAGTACTTC
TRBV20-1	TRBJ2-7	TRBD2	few	CSASPWTSGLGSYEQYF	TGCAGTGCTAGTCCCTGGACTAGCGGTTTGGGGTCCTACGAGCAGTACTTC
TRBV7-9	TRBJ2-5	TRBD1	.	CASSFHAGTVYRETQYF	TGTGCCAGCAGCTTTCATGCCGGGACAGTCTATCGGGAGACCCAGTACTTC
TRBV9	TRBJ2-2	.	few	CASSETPSLSAGELFF	TGTGCCAGCAGCGAGACACCTTCATTGTCGGCCGGGGAGCTGTTTTTT
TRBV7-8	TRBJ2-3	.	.	CASSSQGWGAQYF	TGTGCCAGCAGCTCCCAGGGGTGGGGGGCGCAGTATTTT
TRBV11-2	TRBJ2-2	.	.	CASSNKIIGRSGELFF	TGTGCCAGCAGCAACAAAATTATAGGGAGGAGCGGGGAGCTGTTTTTT
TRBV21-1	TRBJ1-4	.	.	CASSRRQRTATNEKLFF	TGTGCCAGCAGCAGGAGACAGAGAACGGCAACTAATGAAAAACTGTTTTTT
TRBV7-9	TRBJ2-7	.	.	CASSWGRTYEQYF	TGTGCCAGCAGCTGGGGTCGAACCTACGAGCAGTACTTC
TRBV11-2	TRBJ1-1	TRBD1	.	CASTGPGGRTEAFF	TGTGCCAGCACCGGGCCAGGGGGGAGGACTGAAGCTTTCTTT
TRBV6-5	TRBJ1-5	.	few	CASSQGKDQPQHF	TGTGCCAGCAGTCAGGGGAAGGATCAGCCCCAGCATTTT